This T cell receptor (beta chain) was observed in a study of shared clonotypes between healthy human individuals. Clones were sequenced by immunoSEQ multiplex PCR, and TCRdb holds only the in-frame ones, with some missing. The table has around 2.5 million clones, 80% to 95% seen once. This clone has just one count. CDR1 and CDR2 from the germline V gene are SGHTA and FQGTGA. Germline trimming cut 5 bases from V and 4 bases from J; bases unmatched to any gene: 4. This CDR3 is 14 amino acids long. The specimen sequenced was naive CD4+ T cells from PBMCs. The subset is: CD45RA+ positively selected. V gene TRBV7-3 combines with J gene TRBJ2-1, with 8 bases aligning to TRBD2. The sequence was collected from a young man in good health. Some clones in this sample may be carry-over from other donors' samples. The CDR3, as DNA: TGTGCCAGCAGCGGGCCTAGCGGGTACAATGAGCAGTTCTTC. Translated, it gives CASSGPSGYNEQFF.